These 17 T cell receptor beta chains were sequenced from one sample in a study of cytomegalovirus exposure and HLA in healthy donors. 60 Vbeta and 13 Jbeta primers were used in PCR. TCRdb's table, derived via immunoSEQ multiplex PCR, lists solely in-frame clones and lacks some. The data contain about 110,000 clones, 65% to 85% of them seen just once; the ten biggest clones take up approximately 0.24%. Specimen: PBMCs. The receptors here all came from a man aged 50 or older in good health and CMV-seronegative.

The V call is TRBV19, the J call TRBJ1-1; no clear D. This CDR3 is built from 13 residues. Per the germline V gene, CDR1 is LNHDA and CDR2 is SQIVND (reference sequence). V lost 2 bases to trimming and J lost 5 bases, with 9 bases between them. CDR3 DNA: TGTGCCAGTAGTATAAACGGGGAAACTGAAGCTTTCTTT. The encoded protein is CASSINGETEAFF.

J is TRBJ2-3 and V is TRBV6-4; possibly TRBD1 for D (6 bases). CDR1 and CDR2 from the germline V gene are MRHNA and SNTAGT. Trimming shortened V by 5 bases and J by 2 bases, and 14 bases separated the two germline ends. This CDR3 is built from 15 residues. Here the CDR3 reads CASSQTGTHTDTQYF. The CDR3 DNA follows: TGTGCCAGCAGTCAAACAGGGACCCACACAGATACGCAGTATTTT.

This clone was observed a handful of times. The chain joins TRBV5-1 to TRBJ1-2, with 7 bases fitting TRBD1. The CDR3 runs 14 residues. Trimming removed 4 bases from V and 2 bases from J; junction bases left unmatched: 5. CDR1 and CDR2 (germline): SGHRS, YFSETQ. The DNA for the CDR3 is TGCGCCAGCAGCGAGGGACAGCTCAACTATGGCTACACCTTC. Its translation: CASSEGQLNYGYTF. Full variable domain (remainder filled in from reference TRBV5-1 and TRBJ1-2): KAGVTQTPRYLIKTRGQQVTLSCSPISGHRSVSWYQQTPGQGLQFLFEYFSETQRNKGNFPGRFSGRQFSNSRSEMNVSTLELGDSALYLCASSEGQLNYGYTFGSGTRLTVV.

This clone was seen just once. In DNA form, the CDR3 reads TGTGCCAGCAGTTTAGTACTAGGGACAGGGGGCTCTGGGGCCAACGTCCTGACTTTC. It is translated as CASSLVLGTGGSGANVLTF. The genes are TRBV28 and TRBJ2-6, with TRBD1 matching 11 bases. The CDR3 spans 19 residues. V gave up 2 bases and J gave up 0 bases; unmatched junction bases: 6. Per the germline V gene, CDR1 is MDHEN and CDR2 is SYDVKM.

The chain uses TRBV6-5 and TRBJ2-7; 7 nucleotides line up with TRBD1. V lost 5 bases, J lost 5 bases, and 3 bases stayed unmatched. Germline CDR1 is MNHEY and CDR2 is SVGAGI. This CDR3 spans 12 amino acids. CDR3 loop: CASSKDRHEQYF. The CDR3 DNA is TGTGCCAGCAGTAAGGACAGGCACGAGCAGTACTTC.

The chain couples TRBV5-1 to TRBJ2-7, with D maybe TRBD2 (6 bases). Germline assignment: CDR1 SGHRS and CDR2 YFSETQ. Trimming pared 0 bases from V and 7 bases from J, leaving 17 bases between. This CDR3 has 15 amino acids. This CDR3 reads CASSLEAGGTWEQYF. The CDR3 bases are TGCGCCAGCAGCTTGGAAGCAGGCGGGACTTGGGAGCAGTACTTC.

The chain recombines TRBV5-1 with TRBJ2-6; TRBD1 matches at 9 bases. The V gene's germline CDR1 is SGHRS and CDR2 YFSETQ. The CDR3 is 18 amino acids. V shed 3 bases and J 2 bases; nucleotides not matched to a gene: 9. The CDR3 loop is CASSSGGQGLPGANVLTF. The DNA of the CDR3 is TGCGCCAGCAGCTCGGGGGGACAGGGACTTCCTGGGGCCAACGTCCTGACTTTC.

This sequence joins TRBV19 and TRBJ2-7, with 11 positions matching TRBD1. After removal of 5 bases from V and 3 bases from J, the junction contained 6 bases not matched to a gene. Germline loops: CDR1 LNHDA, CDR2 SQIVND (reference sequence). This CDR3 comprises 15 residues. Written as DNA, the CDR3 is TGTGCCAGTAGTCCAGGGGACAGGGGGATCTACGAGCAGTACTTC. This codes for CASSPGDRGIYEQYF.

The chain links TRBV19 to TRBJ1-1, with 8 bases aligning to TRBD1. The CDR3 spans 13 residues. Losses at the gene ends were 4 bases for V and 11 bases for J; bases not matched to a gene: 9. Germline assignment: CDR1 LNHDA and CDR2 SQIVND (reference sequence). The CDR3 bases are TGTGCCAGTAGTAGAGACAGGGGTTGGCTGGCTTTCTTT. Residues: CASSRDRGWLAFF.

The chain is built from TRBV13 and TRBJ2-5; 10 nucleotides align to TRBD2. The germline gives CDR1 PRHDT, CDR2 FYEKMQ (reference sequence). The CDR3 sequence is 15 residues long. Trimming removed 3 bases from V and 4 bases from J; junction bases left unmatched: 5. The CDR3 nucleotides are TGTGCCAGCAGCTTGTTAGCGGGGGGACCAGAGACCCAGTACTTC. It translates to CASSLLAGGPETQYF.

The chain uses TRBV6-5 and TRBJ2-7; D might be TRBD2 (6 bases). Deletions cut 6 bases from V and 6 bases from J, with 9 bases between. CDR1 MNHEY and CDR2 SVGAGI come from the germline V gene. The CDR3 sequence is 11 residues long. CDR3: CASSGGLEQYF. Written as DNA, the CDR3 is TGTGCCAGCAGCGGGGGTCTCGAGCAGTACTTC.

This clone has just a few counts. The V call is TRBV5-1, the J call TRBJ2-6, with 9 nucleotides matching TRBD2. There are 17 residues in the CDR3. V shed 0 bases, J shed 1 base, and the junction held 2 bases outside the gene matches. CDR1 is SGHRS and CDR2 is YFSETQ in the germline V gene. CDR3 bases: TGCGCCAGCAGCTTGGGACTAGCGGTATCTGGGGCCAACGTCCTGACTTTC. It yields the protein CASSLGLAVSGANVLTF.

The chain has TRBV25-1 and TRBJ2-2, with a weak D call TRBD2 (6 bases). This CDR3 region has 16 residues. The germline gives CDR1 MGHDK, CDR2 SYGVNS. Trimming took 0 bases from V and 1 from J, leaving 9 bases between them. DNA for the CDR3: TGTGCCAGCAGTGAATATATAGCGGTGAACACCGGGGAGCTGTTTTTT. Encoded protein: CASSEYIAVNTGELFF.

V usage is TRBV28 and J usage is TRBJ2-7; 7 positions match TRBD1. CDR3 size: 15 residues. From germline, CDR1 is MDHEN and CDR2 SYDVKM. With V trimmed by 4 bases and J by 2 bases, 8 bases remained unmatched. CDR3 DNA sequence: TGTGCCAGCAGTTCATCCGGGACAGTGCCCTACGAGCAGTACTTC. Translated, it gives CASSSSGTVPYEQYF. Complete variable domain (other parts from reference TRBV28 and TRBJ2-7): DVKVTQSSRYLVKRTGEKVFLECVQDMDHENMFWYRQDPGLGLRLIYFSYDVKMKEKGDIPEGYSVSREKKERFSLILESASTNQTSMYLCASSSSGTVPYEQYFGPGTRLTVT.

The chain has TRBV4-2 and TRBJ2-1; no definite D call. CDR1 is LGHNA and CDR2 is YNFKEQ in the germline V gene. This CDR3 region has 15 residues. V was trimmed by 2 bases and J by 10 bases, leaving 18 bases between them. The CDR3 bases are TGTGCCAGCAGCCAACTTGGTCAGTCGATTGAAGAGCAGTTCTTC. This sequence encodes CASSQLGQSIEEQFF.

The chain is built from TRBV28 and TRBJ1-2; 9 nucleotides line up with TRBD1. V lost 6 bases and J lost 7; bases outside the gene matches: 9. The CDR3 covers 14 residues. CDR1 is MDHEN, CDR2 SYDVKM, per germline. The CDR3 region has the DNA TGTGCCAGCAGGCCCCGGGACAGGGATCCTGGCTACACCTTC. This encodes CASRPRDRDPGYTF.

This chain joins TRBV6-5 and TRBJ2-5, with 9 positions matching TRBD2. This CDR3 has 15 amino acids. The V gene end was trimmed by 8 bases and the J gene end by 11 bases; junction bases not matched to a gene: 18. CDR1 MNHEY and CDR2 SVGAGI come from the germline V gene. The CDR3 reads CASAPWREGLSEQYF. The CDR3 coding sequence is TGTGCCAGCGCCCCGTGGCGGGAGGGATTAAGTGAGCAGTACTTC.